Below, 24 T cell receptor beta chains from the same sample are listed, as sequenced in a study of T cell repertoires in cytomegalovirus infection. TCRdb processed the reads anew with MiXCR; each CDR3 protein has one entry. The data show 250,000 to 300,000 distinct CDR3 sequences, about 25% seen once. The material sequenced was PBMCs. Receptors were obtained from a human donor in good health (CMV status not recorded). Some clones in this sample may be carry-over from other donors' samples.

The sample holds many counts of this clonotype. V is TRBV24-1 and J is TRBJ2-3; a possible D gene is TRBD2 (6 bases). Germline V gene data show CDR1 as KGHDR and CDR2 as SFDVKD. V was cut by 2 bases and J by 6 bases, with 8 bases left in between. This CDR3 spans 13 amino acids. CDR3 sequence: CATSDWEADTQYF. The CDR3 DNA reads TGTGCCACCAGTGATTGGGAGGCCGATACGCAGTATTTT.

The chain uses TRBV11-2 and TRBJ2-7, with D maybe TRBD2 (6 bases). Trimming stripped 2 bases from V and 6 bases from J, with 14 bases between. This CDR3 spans 14 amino acids. Per germline, CDR1 SGHAT and CDR2 FQNNGV. The CDR3 DNA is TGTGCCAGCAGCTTATTCGGGAGAACGGGCGAGCAGTACTTC. This sequence encodes CASSLFGRTGEQYF.

The genes are TRBV28 and TRBJ1-4; D might be TRBD1 (5 bases). The CDR3 covers 16 residues. V was cut by 4 bases and J by 0 bases, with 12 bases left in between. CDR1 and CDR2 from the germline V gene are MDHEN and SYDVKM. The CDR3 DNA follows: TGTGCCAGCAGTTCACATCGGGGGACAACTAATGAAAAACTGTTTTTT. Its protein product is CASSSHRGTTNEKLFF.

The CDR3 nucleotides read TGTGCCAGCAGTGAACTAGCGGGGAAGAGCACCGGGGAGCTGTTTTTT. This codes for CASSELAGKSTGELFF. The rearrangement joins TRBV25-1 to TRBJ2-2; TRBD2 matches 9 bases. The length of the CDR3 is 16 residues. J gave up 4 bases and V 2 bases, and 5 bases lay outside the gene matches. Germline CDR1 and CDR2: MGHDK and SYGVNS.

The table lists this clonotype with a few counts. The CDR3 spells CASSYWSVLDTQYF. CDR3 nucleotides: TGTGCCAGCAGTTACTGGTCTGTGTTGGATACGCAGTATTTT. The rearrangement uses TRBV6-2 or TRBV6-3 and TRBJ2-3; D not resolved. The CDR3 has 14 residues. V gave up 1 base and J gave up 6 bases, with 11 bases separating them. Germline values: CDR1 MNHEY, CDR2 SVGEGT.

The chain couples TRBV10-3 to TRBJ1-6; 10 bases match TRBD1. The germline V gene has CDR1 ENHRY and CDR2 SYGVKD. Trimming at V came to 10 bases and at J to 10 bases, leaving 7 bases not matched to a gene. This CDR3 has 13 residues. The CDR3: CATLGQGGSPLHF. The DNA of the CDR3 is TGTGCCACTCTCGGACAGGGGGGCTCACCCCTCCACTTT.

The chain is built from TRBV6-1 and TRBJ1-5; D gene ambiguous. Looked up from germline, CDR1 is MNHNS and CDR2 is SASEGT. Trimming shortened V by 0 bases and J by 1 base, and 7 bases separated the two germline ends. The CDR3 extends over 15 amino acids. The CDR3 region is CASSEAGKSNQPQHF. Written as DNA, the CDR3 is TGTGCCAGCAGTGAAGCAGGGAAAAGCAATCAGCCCCAGCATTTT.

This clonotype came up a few times. V and J are TRBV2 and TRBJ2-5; a possible D gene is TRBD1 (6 bases). CDR1 and CDR2 from the germline V gene are SNHLY and FYNNEI. There are 14 residues in the CDR3. The V end lost 6 bases, the J end lost 3 bases, and 14 bases lay between the germline ends. This CDR3 reads CASRGVAGEETQYF. CDR3 in DNA: TGTGCCAGCAGAGGGGTGGCAGGGGAAGAGACCCAGTACTTC.

This clonotype has a count of ten or more. The V gene is TRBV7-2, the J gene TRBJ2-7, with D unresolved. Trimming shortened V by 5 bases and J by 3 bases, and 11 bases separated the two germline ends. This CDR3 comprises 13 residues. From germline, CDR1 is SGHTA and CDR2 FQGNSA. The CDR3 DNA sequence: TGTGCCAGCAGCCTTGGACGCTACTACGAGCAGTACTTC. Protein sequence: CASSLGRYYEQYF. The full variable domain, in which reference TRBV7-2 and TRBJ2-7 provide the parts outside the CDR3, is GAGVSQSPSNKVTEKGKDVELRCDPISGHTALYWYRQSLGQGLEFLIYFQGNSAPDKSGLPSDRFSAERTGGSVSTLTIQRTQQEDSAVYLCASSLGRYYEQYFGPGTRLTVT.

Concerning this clonotype: A read error may produce the germline difference seen at one junction end. The chain combines TRBV5-1 with TRBJ2-1, with 9 bases matching TRBD1. The length of the CDR3 is 16 residues. The germline gives CDR1 SGHRS, CDR2 YFSETQ. CDR3 nucleotide sequence: TGCGCCAGCAGCTTACGGACAGGGGTCTCCTACAATGAGCAGTTATTC. This encodes CASSLRTGVSYNEQLF.

This clonotype was observed a handful of times. The rearrangement links TRBV6-5 to TRBJ2-4; 9 bases fit TRBD2. J lost 7 bases, V lost 6 bases, and 7 bases had no gene match. CDR1 and CDR2 (germline): MNHEY, SVGAGI. The CDR3 covers 14 residues. CDR3 in DNA: TGTGCCAGCAGACGGAGGAGCGGGAGGAACATTCAGTACTTC. Its protein product is CASRRRSGRNIQYF.

The chain has TRBV5-8 and TRBJ1-1; D is undetermined. Germline loops: CDR1 SGHTS, CDR2 YDEGEE. V gave up 0 bases and J gave up 3 bases, with 12 bases separating them. This CDR3 comprises 15 residues. CDR3 bases: TGTGCCAGCAGCTTGGTCGGCGGCCTGGACACTGAAGCTTTCTTT. This translates into CASSLVGGLDTEAFF.

The sample holds many counts of this clonotype. A junction boundary mismatches the germline segment, possibly from a read error. DNA for the CDR3: TGTGCCAGCTGCTTTACAGGGGACTTTCCCCTCGAGCAGTACTTC. Amino acid sequence: CASCFTGDFPLEQYF. The V call is TRBV7-2, the J call TRBJ2-7, with D perhaps matching TRBD1 (7 bases). This CDR3 has 15 amino acids. Germline CDR1 reads SGHTA; CDR2 reads FQGNSA.

This clonotype was seen just once. The V and J genes are TRBV5-1 and TRBJ1-1; 10 nucleotides align to TRBD1. Trimming took 6 bases from V and 6 from J; bases not matched to a gene: 8. Germline CDR1 SGHRS, CDR2 YFSETQ. The CDR3 consists of 14 residues. CDR3 loop: CASNRDRGYSEAFF. The CDR3 DNA follows: TGCGCCAGCAACCGGGACAGGGGCTACTCTGAAGCTTTCTTT.

This chain joins TRBV25-1 and TRBJ2-7, with D possibly being TRBD2 (5 bases). CDR1 is MGHDK and CDR2 is SYGVNS in the germline V gene. The V gene lost 8 bases and the J gene lost 6 bases, with 8 bases spanning the gap. There are 10 residues in the CDR3. As DNA, the CDR3 is TGTGCCAGCGGAGGCGGCGAGCAGTACTTC. Protein: CASGGGEQYF.

The chain is built from TRBV6-2 or TRBV6-3 and TRBJ1-2; TRBD1 is a possible D gene (5 bases). V was pared by 6 bases and J by 7 bases, with 15 bases between. The CDR3 covers 13 residues. Germline CDR1 is MNHEY and CDR2 is SVGEGT. The chain's CDR3 is CASRGGNQAGYTF. The CDR3 nucleotides are TGTGCCAGCAGGGGGGGGAACCAAGCTGGCTACACCTTC.

This clonotype was observed at least ten times. The V call is TRBV7-9, the J call TRBJ2-1; D might be TRBD1 (6 bases). The germline gives CDR1 SEHNR, CDR2 FQNEAQ (reference sequence). The V end lost 2 bases, the J end lost 3 bases, and 11 bases lay between the germline ends. CDR3 length equals 15 residues. In nucleotides, the CDR3 is TGTGCCAGCAGCTTAAGGACAGATGTCTACAATGAGCAGTTCTTC. Amino acid sequence: CASSLRTDVYNEQFF.

This chain links TRBV28 with TRBJ1-2, with TRBD1 matching over 8 bases. CDR1 is MDHEN, CDR2 SYDVKM, per germline. This CDR3 comprises 14 residues. With V trimmed by 6 bases and J by 3 bases, 6 bases remained unmatched. CDR3 nucleotide sequence: TGTGCCAGCAGCCCGGGACAGGCGGACTATGGCTACACCTTC. Its protein is CASSPGQADYGYTF.

In regard to this clonotype: Mismatch with germline at one junction end may stem from a read error. V is TRBV7-6 and J is TRBJ1-1; maybe TRBD1 (6 bases). CDR1 SGHVS and CDR2 FNYEAQ come from the germline V gene. CDR3 size: 13 residues. The DNA of the CDR3 is TGTGCTAGCAGTCCAAGGGGGGAAACTGAAGCTTTCTTT. Amino acids: CASSPRGETEAFF.

This clonotype was observed a handful of times. CDR3 loop: CASSREGWNIQYF. CDR3 DNA: TGTGCCAGCAGCCGGGAGGGGTGGAACATTCAGTACTTC. The chain couples TRBV6-2 or TRBV6-3 to TRBJ2-4; 8 bases agree with TRBD2. This CDR3 spans 13 amino acids. V lost 6 bases and J lost 7; bases outside the gene matches: 5. Per germline, CDR1 MNHEY and CDR2 SVGEGT.

V and J are TRBV11-2 and TRBJ2-7; possibly TRBD1 or TRBD2 for D (5 bases each). Trimming cost V 5 bases and J 11 bases, with 16 bases left between them. The CDR3 has 12 residues. In germline, CDR1 is SGHAT, CDR2 FQNNGV. The CDR3 sequence is CASSRDAGVKYF. CDR3 DNA: TGTGCCAGCAGCCGGGACGCCGGCGTTAAGTACTTC.

This clonotype was seen a handful of times. The chain recombines TRBV6-6 with TRBJ1-5; D unresolved. The CDR3 covers 13 residues. CDR1 is MNHNY, CDR2 SVGAGI, per germline (reference sequence). Trimming removed 7 bases at V and 5 bases at J, with 12 bases between. The CDR3 here is CASTSDPYQPQHF. In nucleotides, the CDR3 is TGTGCCAGCACCTCCGACCCCTATCAGCCCCAGCATTTT.

The chain is built from TRBV25-1 and TRBJ2-4; TRBD2 might be the D (6 bases). V lost 4 bases to trimming and J lost 2 bases, with 21 bases between them. The CDR3 runs to 18 residues. CDR1 MGHDK and CDR2 SYGVNS come from the germline V gene. The chain's CDR3 is CASSGQDGSGTSKNIQYF. As DNA, the CDR3 is TGTGCCAGCAGTGGGCAGGACGGATCCGGGACTTCCAAAAACATTCAGTACTTC. Drawing the rest from reference TRBV25-1 and TRBJ2-4, the complete variable domain is EADIYQTPRYLVIGTGKKITLECSQTMGHDKMYWYQQDPGMELHLIHYSYGVNSTEKGDLSSESTVSRIRTEHFPLTLESARPSHTSQYLCASSGQDGSGTSKNIQYFGAGTRLSVL.

A note on this clonotype: Just one base apart from a much larger clone, this may be a read error. V usage is TRBV4-1 and J usage is TRBJ1-1, with D tentatively TRBD1 (5 bases). Deletions cut 3 bases from V and 10 bases from J, with 12 bases between. Germline lookup yields CDR1 MGHRA and CDR2 YSYEKL. This CDR3 is built from 12 residues. Written as DNA, the CDR3 is TGCGCCAGCAGCCATCAGAGCGGGGGAGCTTTCTTT. It yields the protein CASSHQSGGAFF.